These T cell receptor beta chains were read from a single sample in a study of CD8 T cells in ankylosing spondylitis. TCRdb called the 5' RACE reads again in MiXCR, with one record for every CDR3 protein. The sample has roughly 300,000 distinct CDR3 sequences, under 8.5% seen once; the top ten hold approximately 14%. The specimen was blood, either unsorted or a sorted T cell fraction (not recorded which). The receptors stem from a male donor with ankylosing spondylitis. CDR3s include the opening cysteine and the closing phenylalanine or tryptophan. Fields, in order: CDR3 protein, CDR3 DNA, J gene, clone size, D gene, V gene. A D gene is named only where the DNA matches it firmly. The size entry is marked missing in some rows and otherwise reads once, few, many or a size class.

CASSIDSTFAYEQYF TGTGCCAGTAGTATCGACTCAACCTTCGCTTACGAGCAGTACTTC TRBJ2-7 few NA TRBV19
CASRTGEGETQYF TGTGCCAGCCGGACAGGGGAAGGGGAGACCCAGTACTTC TRBJ2-5 few TRBD1 TRBV19
CASSLGSRLSYEQYF TGTGCCAGCAGCTTAGGGTCTCGACTCTCCTACGAGCAGTACTTC TRBJ2-7 NA NA TRBV11-2
CASHTPAGYTF TGTGCCAGCCACACGCCCGCCGGCTACACCTTC TRBJ1-2 NA NA TRBV7-9
CASSQSLANQNIQYF TGTGCCAGCAGCCAATCTCTGGCGAACCAAAACATTCAGTACTTC TRBJ2-4 few NA TRBV3-1
CASSPLPGQGLGEQYF TGTGCCAGCAGTCCCCTTCCGGGACAGGGTCTCGGCGAGCAGTACTTC TRBJ2-7 many TRBD1 TRBV12-3/TRBV12-4
CASSREGWTGELFF TGTGCCAGCAGCAGAGAGGGGTGGACCGGGGAGCTGTTTTTT TRBJ2-2 few NA TRBV11-2
CASSQTLAGDTQYF TGTGCCAGCAGCCAAACCCTAGCGGGAGATACGCAGTATTTT TRBJ2-3 few TRBD2 TRBV7-9
CSVEASLSYNEQFF TGCAGCGTTGAAGCCAGTCTCTCCTACAATGAGCAGTTCTTC TRBJ2-1 few NA TRBV29-1
CASSVGGLAYNEQFF TGTGCCAGCAGCGTAGGAGGGCTAGCCTACAATGAGCAGTTCTTC TRBJ2-1 NA NA TRBV9
CATPPELFF TGTGCCACCCCACCGGAGCTGTTTTTT TRBJ2-2 NA NA TRBV28
CSAMPRGDYEQYF TGCAGTGCCATGCCCCGGGGGGATTACGAGCAGTACTTC TRBJ2-7 many TRBD2 TRBV20-1
CASSGGVDTEAFF TGTGCCAGCAGTGGGGGGGTCGACACTGAAGCTTTCTTT TRBJ1-1 many NA TRBV28
CASSYLNTEAFF TGTGCCAGCAGTTACCTGAACACTGAAGCTTTCTTT TRBJ1-1 many NA TRBV28
CASSFSTSGIDTQYF TGTGCCAGCAGCTTCTCGACTAGCGGGATTGATACGCAGTATTTT TRBJ2-3 NA TRBD2 TRBV13
CASSQGSVEPIYEQYF TGTGCCAGCAGCCAAGGATCGGTCGAGCCAATTTACGAGCAGTACTTC TRBJ2-7 NA NA TRBV3-1
CASSLVAGEQPQHF TGCGCCAGCAGCTTGGTGGCAGGGGAGCAGCCCCAGCATTTT TRBJ1-5 NA NA TRBV5-1
CASSVQGNTGELFF TGCGCCAGCAGTGTCCAGGGGAACACCGGGGAGCTGTTTTTT TRBJ2-2 many NA TRBV10-1
CASSPSRAGGELFF TGTGCCAGCAGCCCGAGTCGGGCGGGCGGGGAGCTGTTTTTT TRBJ2-2 NA NA TRBV7-6
CASSLVGPPSYGYTF TGCGCCAGCAGCTTGGTTGGGCCCCCCTCCTATGGCTACACCTTC TRBJ1-2 few NA TRBV5-1
CASSAFTGGGSNQPQHF TGTGCCAGCAGCGCGTTTACAGGGGGAGGCAGCAATCAGCCCCAGCATTTT TRBJ1-5 NA TRBD1 TRBV5-5
CSVGTSGRNIQYF TGCAGCGTTGGTACTAGCGGGAGGAACATTCAGTACTTC TRBJ2-4 many TRBD2 TRBV29-1
CASSLGLAGDYEQYF TGTGCCAGCAGCTTAGGACTAGCGGGGGACTACGAGCAGTACTTC TRBJ2-7 NA TRBD2 TRBV7-9
CSVVGQGQYNEQFF TGCAGCGTTGTGGGACAGGGTCAGTACAATGAGCAGTTCTTC TRBJ2-1 many TRBD1 TRBV29-1
CASRRLDREWSEKLFF TGTGCCAGTAGGCGGCTAGACAGGGAATGGAGTGAAAAACTGTTTTTT TRBJ1-4 few TRBD1 TRBV19
CASSLFPDVSGANVLTF TGCGCCAGCAGCTTGTTCCCGGATGTCTCTGGGGCCAACGTCCTGACTTTC TRBJ2-6 few NA TRBV5-1
CASSLELASYNEQFF TGTGCCAGCAGCTTAGAGTTAGCCTCCTACAATGAGCAGTTCTTC TRBJ2-1 few NA TRBV7-2
CSATHRGTEAFF TGCAGTGCGACCCACAGAGGCACTGAAGCTTTCTTT TRBJ1-1 NA NA TRBV20-1
CASSLQWGGVNNEQFF TGTGCCAGCAGCCTTCAATGGGGGGGAGTCAACAATGAGCAGTTCTTC TRBJ2-1 NA TRBD2 TRBV7-3
CSARSGSGNEQFF TGCAGCGCCCGGAGCGGGAGTGGCAATGAGCAGTTCTTC TRBJ2-1 few TRBD2 TRBV29-1
CSALLAGQETQYF TGCAGTGCGCTACTGGCCGGACAAGAGACCCAGTACTTC TRBJ2-5 NA NA TRBV20-1
CAWSVGGVTDTQYF TGTGCCTGGAGTGTGGGGGGAGTAACAGATACGCAGTATTTT TRBJ2-3 NA NA TRBV30
CSVEEDGTSGANVLTF TGCAGCGTTGAAGAGGACGGAACCTCTGGGGCCAACGTCCTGACTTTC TRBJ2-6 many NA TRBV29-1
CASSLGDRVNTEAFF TGCGCCAGCAGCTTGGGGGACAGGGTCAACACTGAAGCTTTCTTT TRBJ1-1 few TRBD1 TRBV5-1
CASSLPGQGPYNEQFF TGTGCCAGCAGCCTCCCCGGACAGGGGCCCTACAATGAGCAGTTCTTC TRBJ2-1 NA TRBD1 TRBV7-2
CASTPRTGRNGYTF TGTGCCAGCACCCCACGGACAGGGCGGAATGGCTACACCTTC TRBJ1-2 few TRBD1 TRBV12-3/TRBV12-4
CSARAFRESPRDEQFF TGCAGTGCTAGAGCTTTCCGGGAGTCCCCTCGGGATGAGCAGTTCTTC TRBJ2-1 many NA TRBV20-1
CASSKGGSAFYEQYF TGTGCCAGCAGCAAAGGGGGTAGCGCTTTCTACGAGCAGTACTTC TRBJ2-7 NA NA TRBV7-9
CASSLVGWVSQYQETQYF TGTGCCAGCAGCTTGGTCGGTTGGGTCTCCCAGTACCAAGAGACCCAGTACTTC TRBJ2-5 NA NA TRBV5-5
CASSYGGNLYEQYF TGTGCCAGCAGTTATGGGGGCAACCTTTACGAGCAGTACTTC TRBJ2-7 few NA TRBV6-2/TRBV6-3
CAISVRTGQETQYF TGTGCCATCAGTGTTCGAACAGGTCAAGAGACCCAGTACTTC TRBJ2-5 many NA TRBV10-3
CASHHKGSGNTIYF TGTGCCAGCCACCATAAGGGCTCTGGAAACACCATATATTTT TRBJ1-3 many NA TRBV13
CASSDEGTSGPNTGELFF TGTGCCAGCAGTGATGAGGGGACTAGCGGGCCGAACACCGGGGAGCTGTTTTTT TRBJ2-2 few TRBD2 TRBV2
CSAPRGRAYEQYF TGCAGTGCCCCGCGGGGCCGCGCTTACGAGCAGTACTTC TRBJ2-7 many NA TRBV20-1
CASSHVWAGELFF TGTGCCAGCAGTCACGTATGGGCGGGGGAGCTGTTTTTT TRBJ2-2 few NA TRBV6-5
CASSQTGPYQPQHF TGTGCCAGCAGTCAGACAGGGCCCTATCAGCCCCAGCATTTT TRBJ1-5 NA TRBD1 TRBV12-3/TRBV12-4
CASSQVRVNEQFF TGTGCCAGCAGCCAAGTTAGGGTGAATGAGCAGTTCTTC TRBJ2-1 many NA TRBV3-1
CASSQDYGLSGRLETQYF TGTGCCAGCAGCCAAGATTATGGACTATCGGGAAGGTTAGAGACCCAGTACTTC TRBJ2-5 NA NA TRBV14
CASFYTGELFF TGTGCCAGCTTCTACACCGGGGAGCTGTTTTTT TRBJ2-2 many NA TRBV7-8
CASGLDRYTEAFF TGTGCCAGCGGTCTCGACAGGTACACTGAAGCTTTCTTT TRBJ1-1 many NA TRBV27
CSARSTEDQPQHF TGCAGTGCTAGGTCGACCGAGGATCAGCCCCAGCATTTT TRBJ1-5 many NA TRBV20-1
CASSITGTEQYF TGTGCCAGCAGCATCACAGGCACCGAGCAGTACTTC TRBJ2-7 few NA TRBV3-1
CASLGAGDGNEQFF TGTGCCAGCCTCGGGGCGGGAGACGGGAATGAGCAGTTCTTC TRBJ2-1 NA TRBD2 TRBV28
CASRHRTGSGANVLTF TGTGCCAGCAGGCATAGAACAGGGTCTGGGGCCAACGTCCTGACTTTC TRBJ2-6 many NA TRBV12-3/TRBV12-4
CSGARQGDTEAFF TGCAGCGGGGCCCGACAGGGGGACACTGAAGCTTTCTTT TRBJ1-1 few TRBD1 TRBV29-1
CASSPTFERGYTF TGTGCCAGCAGCCCGACATTTGAAAGGGGCTACACCTTC TRBJ1-2 few NA TRBV7-9
CASSLYSNEQFF TGTGCCAGCAGCCTTTACAGCAATGAGCAGTTCTTC TRBJ2-1 NA NA TRBV7-2
CASSRTPGGNNEQFF TGTGCCAGCAGCCGAACACCGGGGGGCAACAATGAGCAGTTCTTC TRBJ2-1 NA NA TRBV11-1
CANSFRQGSDEQYF TGTGCCAACAGTTTCAGACAGGGGTCCGACGAGCAGTACTTC TRBJ2-7 NA TRBD1 TRBV12-3/TRBV12-4